These T cell receptor beta chains were read from a single sample in a study of shared clonotypes between healthy human individuals. Sequencing used immunoSEQ multiplex PCR; TCRdb keeps in-frame clones, though not all of them. This table has approximately 2.3 million clones, 85% to 95% appearing once. Sequenced input: naive CD4+ T cells from PBMCs. The receptor set was obtained from a man aged 18 to 29 in good health. Some clones in this sample may be carry-over from other donors' samples. Both conserved end residues are part of each CDR3. A D gene is named only where the DNA matches it firmly. Rows may omit the clone size; those that give it use once, few, many or a size class.

TRBV5-6,-,TRBD1,TRBJ2-7,TGTGCCAGCAGCTCTCAGGACAGGGGACACGAGCAGTACTTC,CASSSQDRGHEQYF
TRBV28,once,TRBD2,TRBJ2-5,TGTGCCAGCAGTTTTCTCGGGAGGGAGGGACGAGAGACCCAGTACTTC,CASSFLGREGRETQYF
TRBV7-6,-,TRBD1,TRBJ2-2,TGTGCCAGCAGCTCCCCGGGACAGGGGTTCACCGGGGAGCTGTTTTTT,CASSSPGQGFTGELFF
TRBV14,-,TRBD2,TRBJ2-5,TGTGCCAGCAGCCACCAAGCGGGAGGCCCTTTTGAGACCCAGTACTTC,CASSHQAGGPFETQYF
TRBV2,-,TRBD1,TRBJ2-7,TGTGCCAGCAGTGTAGGGACAGGGCGGTACGAGCAGTACTTC,CASSVGTGRYEQYF
TRBV29-1,-,TRBD1,TRBJ1-1,TGCAGCGTTGGGGGACAGGGGCTTATGAACACTGAAGCTTTCTTT,CSVGGQGLMNTEAFF
TRBV10-1,-,-,TRBJ2-5,TGCGCCAGCAGTCACGGACAGCAAGAGACCCAGTACTTC,CASSHGQQETQYF
TRBV7-9,-,-,TRBJ2-3,TGTGCCAGCAGCAGACCTAGGGACACAGATACGCAGTATTTT,CASSRPRDTDTQYF
TRBV7-2,-,TRBD2,TRBJ2-7,TGTGCCAGCAGCCCCCACGGGGTGGGGACTAGCGGGAGACAGTACTTC,CASSPHGVGTSGRQYF
TRBV7-2,-,TRBD1,TRBJ1-5,TGTGCCAGCAGCTTAACGGGGACAGGGGAAGGTCAGCCCCAGCATTTT,CASSLTGTGEGQPQHF
TRBV30,once,TRBD2,TRBJ2-7,TGTGCCTACGTAGTATTGGTAGCGGGGGTCTTCTCCTACGAGCAGTACTTC,CAYVVLVAGVFSYEQYF
TRBV27,-,TRBD1,TRBJ2-7,TGTGCCAGCAGTTTTCGCCGGACAGGCACCTACGAGCAGTACTTC,CASSFRRTGTYEQYF
TRBV30,-,-,TRBJ2-7,TGTGCCTGGAGTCCTTCTAGCGCCAACGAGCAGTACTTC,CAWSPSSANEQYF
TRBV4-3,-,-,TRBJ2-3,TGCGCCAGCAGCCAAGTTCGGGTATCTAGCACAGATACGCAGTATTTT,CASSQVRVSSTDTQYF
TRBV28,-,-,TRBJ1-2,TGTGCCAGCAGGGGGGCGGGAGGAACCTATGGCTACACCTTC,CASRGAGGTYGYTF
TRBV2,-,TRBD1,TRBJ1-2,TGTGCCAGCAGAACCGGGACAGACTATGGCTACACCTTC,CASRTGTDYGYTF
TRBV15,-,TRBD1,TRBJ2-1,TGTGCCACCAGCCGCCAGGACAGGGGGCTGAATGAGCAGTTCTTC,CATSRQDRGLNEQFF
TRBV7-9,once,-,TRBJ1-5,TGTGCCAGCAGTTGGTCTAGCAATCAGCCCCAGCATTTT,CASSWSSNQPQHF
TRBV4-1,-,TRBD2,TRBJ2-1,TGCGCCAGCAGCCAGATGGGACTACCAGCGAATGAGCAGTTCTTC,CASSQMGLPANEQFF
TRBV7-9,-,TRBD2,TRBJ2-2,TGTGCCAGCAGCACTAGCGGCGGTGGCGGGGAGCTGTTTTTT,CASSTSGGGGELFF
TRBV5-1,-,-,TRBJ2-5,TGCGCCAGCACCCCGCGGATGTACCAAGAGACCCAGTACTTC,CASTPRMYQETQYF
TRBV19,-,-,TRBJ1-5,TGTGCCAGTAGTATGGGAGGGAGGCCCCAGCATTTT,CASSMGGRPQHF
TRBV4-3,-,-,TRBJ2-1,TGCGCCAGCAGCCAAGGGGGAGAACACAATGAGCAGTTCTTC,CASSQGGEHNEQFF
TRBV11-2,-,TRBD2,TRBJ2-1,TGTGCCAGCAGCCGTCGGACTAGCGGGAGCTCCTACAATGAGCAGTTCTTC,CASSRRTSGSSYNEQFF
TRBV2,-,-,TRBJ1-5,TGTGCCAGCAGTCAGACGTATAGCAATCAGCCCCAGCATTTT,CASSQTYSNQPQHF
TRBV5-4,-,TRBD1,TRBJ2-3,TGTGCCAGCAGCTTGCGGTACTTCAGGGACAGGGCGGCAGATACGCAGTATTTT,CASSLRYFRDRAADTQYF
TRBV11-2,-,TRBD1,TRBJ2-3,TGTGCCAGCAGCCCCCGACAGGGCCAAGGATGGGGCACAGATACGCAGTATTTT,CASSPRQGQGWGTDTQYF
TRBV2,-,TRBD2,TRBJ2-7,TGTGCCAGCAGTTTCGCTAGCGGAATGGGTTCCTACGAGCAGTACTTC,CASSFASGMGSYEQYF
TRBV27,-,-,TRBJ2-7,TGTGCCAGCAGGTGGGGGCGTCAAACCTACGAGCAGTACTTC,CASRWGRQTYEQYF
TRBV19,-,TRBD1,TRBJ2-2,TGTGCCAGTAGTATTCCCGGGACAGGGATCGGGGAGCTGTTTTTT,CASSIPGTGIGELFF
TRBV6-1,-,TRBD1,TRBJ2-2,TGTGCCAGCAACCCGGGACAGGGGCACACCGGGGAGCTGTTTTTT,CASNPGQGHTGELFF
TRBV5-1,-,-,TRBJ1-1,TGCGCCAGCCGGGAAGGGAGCGGCCTGAACACTGAAGCTTTCTTT,CASREGSGLNTEAFF
TRBV7-2,-,-,TRBJ2-5,TGTGCCAGCAGCTTAGTAGGACGAACCCTAGAGACCCAGTACTTC,CASSLVGRTLETQYF
TRBV4-3,-,-,TRBJ1-1,TGCGCCAGCAGCCAGATGGTATTTGGTGAAGCTTTCTTT,CASSQMVFGEAFF
TRBV28,-,TRBD1,TRBJ2-7,TGTGCCAGCAGCCTCCCGGGACAGGGGGTGGGCGAGCAGTACTTC,CASSLPGQGVGEQYF
TRBV5-1,-,-,TRBJ1-5,TGCGCCAGCAGCTTGATCGGGGGATGGGATCAGCCCCAGCATTTT,CASSLIGGWDQPQHF
TRBV5-1,-,TRBD1,TRBJ2-7,TGCGCCAGCAGCTTGTACAGGGGGCGCAACGAGCAGTACTTC,CASSLYRGRNEQYF
TRBV5-1,-,TRBD1,TRBJ2-1,TGCGCCAGCAGCTCACAGGGGTACAATGAGCAGTTCTTC,CASSSQGYNEQFF
TRBV25-1,-,-,TRBJ2-3,TGTGCCAGCCGAGGTCCAGGGAGAAATACGCAGTATTTT,CASRGPGRNTQYF
TRBV11-2,-,-,TRBJ2-7,TGTGCCAGCAGCCCAGCGGCCGGGGGGCTATACGAGCAGTACTTC,CASSPAAGGLYEQYF
TRBV25-1,once,-,TRBJ1-4,TGTGCCAGCAGTGATCCCAGGGGCGCGAATGAAAAACTGTTTTTT,CASSDPRGANEKLFF
TRBV30,-,-,TRBJ1-1,TGTGCCTGGAGCGAGGTGGTCTGGGAAGCTTTCTTT,CAWSEVVWEAFF
TRBV5-6,-,-,TRBJ1-3,TGTGCCAGCAGCCGCCTCTATGACCGATTCTCTGGAAACACCATATATTTT,CASSRLYDRFSGNTIYF
TRBV5-6,-,TRBD1,TRBJ1-5,TGTGCCAGCAGCTGGGGGACAGGGGATAGCAATCAGCCCCAGCATTTT,CASSWGTGDSNQPQHF
TRBV20-1,-,-,TRBJ1-2,TGCAGTGGAGGGAATATCTACACCTTC,CSGGNIYTF
TRBV29-1,-,-,TRBJ1-6,TGCAGCGTTCAACAGGGTTCGGGTTCACCCCTCCACTTT,CSVQQGSGSPLHF
TRBV14,-,TRBD1,TRBJ1-2,TGTGCCAGCAGCTCCCCGGGACAGGCCCTTACTAACTATGGCTACACCTTC,CASSSPGQALTNYGYTF
TRBV7-3,-,TRBD1,TRBJ2-1,TGTGCCAGCAGCTCGGGGGACAGGGCGACTTACAATGAGCAGTTCTTC,CASSSGDRATYNEQFF
TRBV5-1,-,-,TRBJ2-3,TGCGCCAGCACGGCTAGCGTTAGGACAGATACGCAGTATTTT,CASTASVRTDTQYF
TRBV18,-,-,TRBJ2-5,TGTGCCAGCTCACCGTCCAGGGTGGAGACCCAGTACTTC,CASSPSRVETQYF
TRBV19,-,TRBD1,TRBJ2-3,TGTGCCAGTAGTATATTGACAGGGGGCACAGATACGCAGTATTTT,CASSILTGGTDTQYF
TRBV7-2,-,TRBD1,TRBJ1-2,TGTGCCAGCAGCTCCAGAGCGGGACAGCCTTATGGCTACACCTTC,CASSSRAGQPYGYTF
TRBV4-2,-,-,TRBJ2-3,TGTGCCAGCAGCCAATACCCCGGCAGAAGCACAGATACGCAGTATTTT,CASSQYPGRSTDTQYF
TRBV10-3,-,-,TRBJ1-2,TGTGCCCTGCGGGGGGCTTTGTCCTATGGCTACACCTTC,CALRGALSYGYTF
TRBV29-1,-,-,TRBJ2-6,TGCAGCGTTGTCGGTGCCGTTGGCGGGGCCAACGTCCTGACTTTC,CSVVGAVGGANVLTF